This T cell receptor beta chain comes out of a study of blood T cell repertoires in COVID-19. Germline CDR1 and CDR2: LNHDA and SQIVND (reference sequence). The V segment lost 7 bases and the J segment 7 bases; nucleotides outside the gene matches: 9. The CDR3 length is 14 residues. Seattle's enrolled individuals joined amid active infection and were then monitored longitudinally. TCRdb keeps only in-frame clones here, not all; method: immunoSEQ multiplex PCR. In the table there are about 250,000 clones, about four fifths of which are singletons. The origin of this receptor is a person aged 65 to 85 with COVID-19, enrolled during active disease. The chain couples TRBV19 to TRBJ1-5, with TRBD1 identical over 8 bases. The sample consisted of peripheral blood. CDR3 in DNA: TGTGCCAGTACCCGGACAGGGTTTGAACAGCCCCAGCATTTT. It specifies CASTRTGFEQPQHF.